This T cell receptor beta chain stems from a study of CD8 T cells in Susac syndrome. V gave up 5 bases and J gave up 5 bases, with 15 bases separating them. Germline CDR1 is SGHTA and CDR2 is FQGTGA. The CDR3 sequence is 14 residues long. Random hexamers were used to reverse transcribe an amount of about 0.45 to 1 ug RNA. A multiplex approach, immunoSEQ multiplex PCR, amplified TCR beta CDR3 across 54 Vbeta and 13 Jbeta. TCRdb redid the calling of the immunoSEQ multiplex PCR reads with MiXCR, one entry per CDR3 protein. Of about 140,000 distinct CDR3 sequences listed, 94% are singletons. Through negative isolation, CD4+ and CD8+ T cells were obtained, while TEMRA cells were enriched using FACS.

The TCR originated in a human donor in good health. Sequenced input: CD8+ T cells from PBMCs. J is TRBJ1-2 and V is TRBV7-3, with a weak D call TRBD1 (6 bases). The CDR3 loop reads CASSPGVLGYGYTF. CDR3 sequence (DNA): TGTGCCAGCAGCCCAGGGGTCCTGGGATATGGCTACACCTTC. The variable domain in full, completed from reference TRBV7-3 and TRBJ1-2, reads GAGVSQTPSNKVTEKGKYVELRCDPISGHTALYWYRQSLGQGPEFLIYFQGTGAADDSGLPNDRFFAVRPEGSVSTLKIQRTERGDSAVYLCASSPGVLGYGYTFGSGTRLTVV.